These 25 T cell receptor beta chains originate from one sample sequenced in a study of early T cells in non-severe SARS-CoV-2 infection. Each CDR3 protein gets one entry after TCRdb re-called the 5' RACE reads with MiXCR. The data show approximately 58,000 distinct CDR3 sequences, 5.5% to 7.5% seen once. Sequencing used whole blood. Receptors originate from an adult who was a healthcare worker with PCR-confirmed SARS-CoV-2 infection or an uninfected control (not recorded which).

This clonotype appeared many times. V is TRBV27 and J is TRBJ1-5; D perhaps matches TRBD1 (6 bases). CDR3 size: 18 residues. The germline V gene has CDR1 MNHEY and CDR2 SMNVEV (reference sequence). V was shortened by 2 bases and J by 0 bases, with 17 bases between the two germline ends. The CDR3 reads CASSLPTRTDYSNQPQHF. In nucleotides, the CDR3 is TGTGCCAGCAGTTTACCGACTCGGACAGATTATAGCAATCAGCCCCAGCATTTT.

At least ten counts were recorded for this clonotype. The chain is built from TRBV7-9 and TRBJ2-2; 12 nucleotides agree with TRBD2. The V gene's germline CDR1 is SEHNR and CDR2 FQNEAQ (reference sequence). The V gene end was trimmed by 5 bases and the J gene end by 5 bases; junction bases not matched to a gene: 6. The CDR3 runs 16 residues. The CDR3 DNA sequence: TGTGCCAGCAGCCCAAGACTAGCGGGGGAAACCGGGGAGCTGTTTTTT. As protein: CASSPRLAGETGELFF.

This chain joins TRBV27 and TRBJ2-1; D may be TRBD2 (5 bases). The V and J ends lost 3 bases and 7 bases respectively, with 16 bases between them. Germline V gives CDR1 MNHEY, CDR2 SMNVEV (reference sequence). This CDR3 contains 15 residues. The CDR3 DNA is TGTGCCAGCAGTTTCCGCGGACTCCCCTCGAATGAGCAGTTCTTC. It yields the protein CASSFRGLPSNEQFF.

In its sample, this clonotype was seen a few times. The chain couples TRBV25-1 to TRBJ1-2, with unresolved D. CDR3 length: 16 amino acids. V was trimmed by 1 base and J by 4 bases, leaving 16 bases between them. From germline, CDR1 is MGHDK and CDR2 SYGVNS. CDR3 protein: CASSEFFGPDFYGYTF. In nucleotides, the CDR3 is TGTGCCAGCAGTGAATTTTTCGGGCCGGACTTCTATGGCTACACCTTC.

This clonotype was detected many times. CDR3 sequence (DNA): TGCAGTGCTAGTAGTTCGGGGAGACGCGAGCAGTACTTC. Protein product: CSASSSGRREQYF. V is TRBV20-1 and J is TRBJ2-7, with a possible D match to TRBD2 (5 bases). V lost 3 bases and J lost 6, with 15 bases in between. The CDR3 extends over 13 amino acids. CDR1 and CDR2 from the germline V gene are DFQATT and SNEGSKA (reference sequence).

A few counts support this clonotype. The V gene is TRBV7-8, the J gene TRBJ2-7; TRBD1 agrees at 7 bases. The germline gives CDR1 SGHVS, CDR2 FQNEAQ. Trimming cost V 5 bases and J 3 bases; bases outside gene matches: 7. CDR3 length: 14 residues. CDR3 bases: TGTGCCAGCAGCCTAGGGGGCGTTGACTACGAGCAGTACTTC. Translated, it gives CASSLGGVDYEQYF.

This rearrangement joins TRBV27 to TRBJ2-7, with a tentative D call TRBD1 (6 bases). The V end was cut by 0 bases, the J end by 6 bases, with 12 bases between. CDR3 size: 14 residues. From germline, CDR1 is MNHEY and CDR2 SMNVEV (reference sequence). CDR3 nucleotide sequence: TGTGCCAGCAGTTTATCAGGACAGCCCTGCGAGCAGTACTTC. This gives the protein CASSLSGQPCEQYF.

The J gene is TRBJ2-7, the V gene TRBV6-1; D gene unclear. V lost 1 base and J lost 2, with 15 bases in between. The V gene's germline CDR1 is MNHNS and CDR2 SASEGT. This CDR3 comprises 16 residues. The CDR3 is CASSEVEPSATYEQYF. In nucleotides, the CDR3 is TGTGCCAGCAGTGAAGTTGAGCCGTCAGCGACCTACGAGCAGTACTTC.

The J gene is TRBJ2-2, the V gene TRBV4-3; D uncertain. The CDR3 length is 15 residues. Deletions cut 1 base from V and 6 bases from J, with 12 bases between. Germline-derived CDR1 and CDR2 are LGHNA and YSLEER. CDR3 nucleotide sequence: TGCGCCAGCAGCCAAGTAGTGGCCCCCGCCGGGGAGCTGTTTTTT. Its translation: CASSQVVAPAGELFF.

This clonotype was counted many times. The chain joins TRBV10-3 to TRBJ1-1, with 8 bases aligning to TRBD1. The CDR3 covers 12 residues. From germline, CDR1 is ENHRY and CDR2 SYGVKD. The V and J ends lost 10 bases and 6 bases, in that order; junction bases with no gene match: 7. DNA of the CDR3: TGTGCCACCCAGGGGGCGAGGGCTGAAGCTTTCTTT. Translation: CATQGARAEAFF.

At least ten counts were recorded for this clonotype. The chain couples TRBV12-3 or TRBV12-4 to TRBJ2-1; 9 bases are shared with TRBD2. This CDR3 is built from 16 residues. J lost 2 bases, V lost 3 bases, and 5 bases had no gene match. The DNA of the CDR3 is TGTGCCAGCAGTTTTGGGCTAGCGGGGCCCTACAATGAGCAGTTCTTC. It translates to CASSFGLAGPYNEQFF.

This clonotype was picked up a small number of times. The chain couples TRBV7-9 to TRBJ2-2, with D uncertain. Germline V gene data show CDR1 as SEHNR and CDR2 as FQNEAQ (reference sequence). The CDR3 spans 14 residues. The V end was cut by 5 bases, the J end by 6 bases, with 13 bases between. CDR3 in DNA: TGTGCCAGCAGCGAACAGATGATCGCCGGGGAGCTGTTTTTT. This translates into CASSEQMIAGELFF.

This clonotype was seen ten or more times. The CDR3 loop reads CASSLPGNTEAFF. CDR3 sequence (DNA): TGCGCCAGCAGCCTTCCCGGGAACACTGAAGCTTTCTTT. The V call is TRBV5-1, the J call TRBJ1-1, with D uncertain. The length of the CDR3 is 13 residues. CDR1 is SGHRS, CDR2 YFSETQ, per germline. V lost 4 bases and J lost 1, with 8 bases in between.

The table lists this clonotype with a few counts. The chain employs TRBV3-1 and TRBJ2-2; a weak D match, TRBD1 (6 bases). This CDR3 spans 18 amino acids. Germline assignment: CDR1 LGHDT and CDR2 YNNKEL (reference sequence). V was cut by 4 bases and J by 2 bases, with 20 bases left in between. The CDR3 nucleotides read TGTGCCAGCAGCCCAACCGGTGGGCAGGGGCCTAACACCGGGGAGCTGTTTTTT. It codes for CASSPTGGQGPNTGELFF.

This clonotype was counted only a few times. This sequence joins TRBV5-1 and TRBJ1-1; 7 bases are shared with TRBD1. CDR3 length: 15 amino acids. The V segment lost 4 bases and the J segment 1 base; nucleotides outside the gene matches: 7. Per germline, CDR1 SGHRS and CDR2 YFSETQ. CDR3 amino acids: CASSNGQERNTEAFF. CDR3 DNA: TGCGCCAGCAGCAACGGACAGGAGCGGAACACTGAAGCTTTCTTT.

This clonotype was seen at least ten times. This chain uses TRBV18 with TRBJ1-4; TRBD1 matches 7 bases. Germline trimming cut 1 base from V and 5 bases from J; bases unmatched to any gene: 4. CDR1 is KGHSH and CDR2 is LQKENI in the germline V gene. There are 15 residues in the CDR3. The CDR3 here is CASSPLGQINEKLFF. The CDR3 nucleotides are TGTGCCAGCTCACCACTGGGACAGATAAATGAAAAACTGTTTTTT.

The gene calls are TRBV18 and TRBJ2-7; either TRBD1 or TRBD2 may fit D (5 bases each). Deletions cut 0 bases from V and 4 bases from J, with 22 bases between. This CDR3 spans 18 amino acids. The germline V gene has CDR1 KGHSH and CDR2 LQKENI. CDR3 in DNA: TGTGCCAGCTCACCACCGATCAGCGAGGGGCAGTTTTTTTACGAGCAGTACTTC. Protein sequence: CASSPPISEGQFFYEQYF. The complete variable domain, with remaining parts taken from reference TRBV18 and TRBJ2-7, reads NAGVMQNPRHLVRRRGQEARLRCSPMKGHSHVYWYRQLPEEGLKFMVYLQKENIIDESGMPKERFSAEFPKEGPSILRIQQVVRGDSAAYFCASSPPISEGQFFYEQYFGPGTRLTVT.

V gene TRBV7-8 combines with J gene TRBJ2-7, with 8 positions matching TRBD1. The germline gives CDR1 SGHVS, CDR2 FQNEAQ. CDR3 length equals 15 residues. The junction had 3 bases not matched to a gene; V was cut back by 2 bases and J by 0 bases. Here the CDR3 reads CASSLKTGASYEQYF. The DNA of the CDR3 is TGTGCCAGCAGCTTAAAGACAGGGGCCTCCTACGAGCAGTACTTC.

Ten or more counts support this clonotype. The chain joins TRBV20-1 to TRBJ1-5, with 10 bases aligning to TRBD1. The trim removed 6 bases at V and 6 bases at J, leaving 2 bases unmatched. This CDR3 comprises 12 residues. Germline CDR1 and CDR2: DFQATT and SNEGSKA (reference sequence). The DNA of the CDR3 is TGCAGTGCGGGACAGGGGCGTCAGCCCCAGCATTTT. Translated: CSAGQGRQPQHF.

In this sample, this clonotype turned up a few times. The chain uses TRBV5-1 and TRBJ2-7, with 11 bases that match TRBD1. Germline V gene sequence: CDR1 SGHRS, CDR2 YFSETQ. The CDR3 runs to 14 residues. Losses at the gene ends were 4 bases for V and 7 bases for J; bases not matched to a gene: 7. CDR3 nucleotide sequence: TGCGCCAGCAGCCCGGACAGGGGGCAGAGGGAGCAGTACTTC. Its translation is CASSPDRGQREQYF.

This clonotype appeared many times. V is TRBV27 and J is TRBJ2-7; no firm D call. The ends were cut back, 2 bases at V and 6 bases at J, with 11 bases in the middle. Germline CDR1 and CDR2: MNHEY and SMNVEV (reference sequence). This CDR3 is built from 13 residues. CDR3 loop: CASSLLGTSEQYF. The CDR3 DNA is TGTGCCAGCAGTTTACTGGGCACCTCCGAGCAGTACTTC.

The rearrangement joins TRBV5-4 to TRBJ2-3; TRBD1 aligns across 7 bases. V lost 0 bases, J lost 4 bases, and 8 bases stayed unmatched. CDR1 SGHNT and CDR2 YYREEE come from the germline V gene (reference sequence). The CDR3 spans 16 residues. The CDR3 region has the DNA TGTGCCAGCAGCTTGGCCCTGACAGGGAGATCAGATACGCAGTATTTT. Its translation: CASSLALTGRSDTQYF. Using reference TRBV5-4 and TRBJ2-3 for the parts outside the CDR3, the full variable domain is ETGVTQSPTHLIKTRGQQVTLRCSSQSGHNTVSWYQQALGQGPQFIFQYYREEENGRGNFPPRFSGLQFPNYSSELNVNALELDDSALYLCASSLALTGRSDTQYFGPGTRLTVL.

This clonotype was seen many times. The chain links TRBV15 to TRBJ1-5; 8 bases are shared with TRBD1. V lost 6 bases, J lost 7 bases, and 11 bases stayed unmatched. The CDR3 extends over 15 amino acids. The germline V gene encodes CDR1 LNHNV and CDR2 YYDKDF (reference sequence). In DNA, the CDR3 is TGTGCCACCAGTGTTAGCAGGGGGCTGACGCAGCCCCAGCATTTT. This encodes CATSVSRGLTQPQHF.

This clonotype was observed many times. This chain links TRBV20-1 with TRBJ1-6, with TRBD1 matching 12 bases. The V gene end was trimmed by 0 bases and the J gene end by 9 bases; junction bases not matched to a gene: 3. Germline-derived CDR1 and CDR2 are DFQATT and SNEGSKA (reference sequence). CDR3 size: 15 residues. Here the CDR3 reads CSAREGTGGTSPLHF. CDR3 in DNA: TGCAGTGCTAGAGAGGGGACAGGGGGCACTTCACCCCTCCACTTT.

This clonotype occurred many times. The rearrangement uses TRBV3-1 and TRBJ2-1; either TRBD1 or TRBD2 may supply D (5 bases each). The CDR3 sequence is 15 residues long. V was pared by 3 bases and J by 2 bases, with 11 bases between. From germline, CDR1 is LGHDT and CDR2 YNNKEL (reference sequence). CDR3: CASSQSRGPYNEQFF. DNA of the CDR3: TGTGCCAGCAGCCAGAGTAGGGGACCCTACAATGAGCAGTTCTTC.